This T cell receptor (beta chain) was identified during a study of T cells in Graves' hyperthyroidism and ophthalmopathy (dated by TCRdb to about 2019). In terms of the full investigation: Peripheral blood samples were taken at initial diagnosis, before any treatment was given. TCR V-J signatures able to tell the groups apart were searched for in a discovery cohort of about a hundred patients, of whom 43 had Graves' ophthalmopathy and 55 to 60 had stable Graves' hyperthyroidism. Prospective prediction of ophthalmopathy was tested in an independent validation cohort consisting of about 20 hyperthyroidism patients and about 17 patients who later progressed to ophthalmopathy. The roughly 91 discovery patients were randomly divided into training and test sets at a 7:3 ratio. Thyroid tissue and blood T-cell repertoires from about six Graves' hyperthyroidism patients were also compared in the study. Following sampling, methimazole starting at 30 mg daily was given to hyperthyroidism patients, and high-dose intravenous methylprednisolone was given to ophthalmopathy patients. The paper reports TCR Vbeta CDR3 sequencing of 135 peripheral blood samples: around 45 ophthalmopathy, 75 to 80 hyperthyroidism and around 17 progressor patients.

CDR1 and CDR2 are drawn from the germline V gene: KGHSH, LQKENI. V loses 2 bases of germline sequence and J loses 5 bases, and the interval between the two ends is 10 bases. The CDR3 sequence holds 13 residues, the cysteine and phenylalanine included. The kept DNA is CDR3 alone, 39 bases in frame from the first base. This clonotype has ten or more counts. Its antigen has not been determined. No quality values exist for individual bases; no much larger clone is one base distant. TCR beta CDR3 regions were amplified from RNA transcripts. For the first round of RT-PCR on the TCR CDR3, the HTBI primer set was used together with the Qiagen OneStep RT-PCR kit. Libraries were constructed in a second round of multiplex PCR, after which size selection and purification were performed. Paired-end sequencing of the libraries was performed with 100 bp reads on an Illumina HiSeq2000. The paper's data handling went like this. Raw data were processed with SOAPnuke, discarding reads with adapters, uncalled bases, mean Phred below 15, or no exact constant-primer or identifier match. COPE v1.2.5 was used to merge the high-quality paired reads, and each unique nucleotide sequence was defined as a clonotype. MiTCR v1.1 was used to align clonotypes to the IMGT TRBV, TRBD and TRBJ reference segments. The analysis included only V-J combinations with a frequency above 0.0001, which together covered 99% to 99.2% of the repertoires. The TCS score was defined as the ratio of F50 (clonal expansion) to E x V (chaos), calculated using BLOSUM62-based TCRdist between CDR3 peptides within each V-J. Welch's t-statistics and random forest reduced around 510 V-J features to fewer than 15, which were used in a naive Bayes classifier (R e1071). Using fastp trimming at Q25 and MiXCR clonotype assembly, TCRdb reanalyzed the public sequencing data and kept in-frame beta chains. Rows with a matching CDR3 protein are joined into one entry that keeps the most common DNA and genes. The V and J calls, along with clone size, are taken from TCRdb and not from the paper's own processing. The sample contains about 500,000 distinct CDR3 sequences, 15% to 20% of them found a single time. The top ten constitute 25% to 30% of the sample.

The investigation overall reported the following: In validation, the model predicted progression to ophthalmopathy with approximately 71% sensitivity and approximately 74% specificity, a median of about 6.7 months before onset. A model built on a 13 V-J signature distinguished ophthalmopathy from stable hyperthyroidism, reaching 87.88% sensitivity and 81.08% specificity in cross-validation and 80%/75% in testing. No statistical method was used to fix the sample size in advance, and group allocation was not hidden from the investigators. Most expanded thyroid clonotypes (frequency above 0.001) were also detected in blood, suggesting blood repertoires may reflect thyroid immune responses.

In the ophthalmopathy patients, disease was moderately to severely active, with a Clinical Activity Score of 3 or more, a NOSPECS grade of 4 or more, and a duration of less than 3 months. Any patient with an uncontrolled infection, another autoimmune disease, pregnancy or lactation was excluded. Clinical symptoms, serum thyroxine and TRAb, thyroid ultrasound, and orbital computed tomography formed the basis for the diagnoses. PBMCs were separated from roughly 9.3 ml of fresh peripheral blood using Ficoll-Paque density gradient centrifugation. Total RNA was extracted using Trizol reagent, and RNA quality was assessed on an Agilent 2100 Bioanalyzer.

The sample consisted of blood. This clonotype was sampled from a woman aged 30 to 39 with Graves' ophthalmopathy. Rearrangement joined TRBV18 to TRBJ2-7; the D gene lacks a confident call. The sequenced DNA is TGTGCCAGCTCACCAAGTGGTGACGACGAGCAGTACTTC. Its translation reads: CASSPSGDDEQYF.